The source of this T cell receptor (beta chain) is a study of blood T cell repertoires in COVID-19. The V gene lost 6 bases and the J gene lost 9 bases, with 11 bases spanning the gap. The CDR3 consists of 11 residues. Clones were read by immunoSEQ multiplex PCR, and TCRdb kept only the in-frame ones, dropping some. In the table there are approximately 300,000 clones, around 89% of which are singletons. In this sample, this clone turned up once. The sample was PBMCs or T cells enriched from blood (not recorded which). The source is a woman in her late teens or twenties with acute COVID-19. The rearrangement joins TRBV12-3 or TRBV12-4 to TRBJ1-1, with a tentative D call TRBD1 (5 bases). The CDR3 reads CASSRQYQAFF. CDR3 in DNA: TGTGCCAGCAGCCGACAGTATCAAGCTTTCTTT.